A single sample is the source of the 31 T cell receptor beta chains below, sequenced in a study of blood T cell repertoires in COVID-19. Generated by immunoSEQ multiplex PCR, the TCRdb table keeps only in-frame clones and is missing some. Of 350,000 to 450,000 clones in the sample, approximately 89% are singletons; the top ten hold about 0.86%. Material for sequencing was PBMCs or T cells enriched from blood (not recorded which). These TCRs come from a woman between 40 and 50 years old who had been exposed to COVID-19.

The chain couples TRBV19 to TRBJ1-1, with D tentatively TRBD1 (5 bases). The ends were cut back, 5 bases at V and 1 base at J, with 14 bases in the middle. Looked up from germline, CDR1 is LNHDA and CDR2 is SQIVND (reference sequence). The CDR3 is made up of 15 amino acids. CDR3 DNA sequence: TGTGCCAGTAGTTTCCCCGGGACTGAGAACACTGAAGCTTTCTTT. Residues: CASSFPGTENTEAFF.

The V and J genes are TRBV10-3 and TRBJ2-2; 12 positions match TRBD1. Germline V gene data show CDR1 as ENHRY and CDR2 as SYGVKD. The CDR3 sequence is 13 residues long. The V and J ends lost 2 bases and 11 bases, in that order; junction bases with no gene match: 0. CDR3 in amino acids: CAISEGTGGELFF. The CDR3 DNA reads TGTGCCATCAGTGAGGGGACAGGGGGCGAGCTGTTTTTT.

Only a few counts were recorded for this clone. The chain employs TRBV12-3 or TRBV12-4 and TRBJ1-1; D ambiguous. The CDR3 is made up of 12 amino acids. V gave up 2 bases and J gave up 7 bases, with 8 bases separating them. Here the CDR3 reads CASSLPVLEAFF. DNA of the CDR3: TGTGCCAGCAGTTTACCAGTCCTTGAAGCTTTCTTT.

In this sample, this clone turned up a few times. The V and J genes are TRBV5-5 and TRBJ1-6; D gene uncertain. Germline V gives CDR1 SGHKS, CDR2 YYEKEE (reference sequence). CDR3 size: 14 residues. The V end was cut by 4 bases, the J end by 11 bases, with 16 bases between. The CDR3 loop is CASSPVTRDAPLHF. CDR3 DNA: TGTGCCAGCAGCCCCGTGACTCGAGATGCACCCCTCCACTTT.

This clone has only one observation. V is TRBV7-8 and J is TRBJ2-3, with TRBD2 matching 7 bases. Unmatched junction bases numbered 2, after V lost 5 bases and J lost 6 bases. CDR3 length: 12 residues. Looked up from germline, CDR1 is SGHVS and CDR2 is FQNEAQ. CDR3 amino acids: CASSPGGDTQYF. The CDR3 DNA follows: TGTGCCAGCAGCCCCGGGGGGGATACGCAGTATTTT.

Remarks on this clone: The same CDR3 arises from other DNA sequences in this sample as well. The V gene is TRBV18, the J gene TRBJ1-1; TRBD1 is a possible D gene (6 bases). Per germline, CDR1 KGHSH and CDR2 LQKENI. The CDR3 runs 15 residues. V was pared by 1 base and J by 1 base, with 10 bases between. Here the CDR3 DNA reads TGTGCCAGCTCACCACTGGACAGCCAGAACACTGAAGCTTTCTTT. Translation: CASSPLDSQNTEAFF.

The DNA for the CDR3 is TGTGCCAGCAGCGCCCAGGGGGATTCACCCCTCCACTTT. The encoded protein is CASSAQGDSPLHF. This chain uses TRBV7-9 with TRBJ1-6; 7 bases are a match to TRBD1. Losses at the gene ends were 5 bases for V and 8 bases for J; bases not matched to a gene: 3. CDR1 and CDR2 from the germline V gene are SEHNR and FQNEAQ (reference sequence). There are 13 residues in the CDR3.

V gene TRBV10-3 combines with J gene TRBJ1-1, with D possibly matching TRBD1 (5 bases). CDR1 ENHRY and CDR2 SYGVKD come from the germline V gene. The CDR3 has 15 amino acids. V lost 0 bases to trimming and J lost 0 bases, with 8 bases between them. CDR3 nucleotides: TGTGCCATCAGTGAGTCGCCAGGGCTGAACACTGAAGCTTTCTTT. It is translated as CAISESPGLNTEAFF.

This chain links TRBV29-1 with TRBJ1-2; TRBD1 aligns across 8 bases. This CDR3 region has 14 residues. CDR1 SQVTM and CDR2 ANQGSEA come from the germline V gene. Unmatched junction bases numbered 10, after V lost 2 bases and J lost 8 bases. CDR3 in amino acids: CSVEWGYAGGGYTF. The CDR3 DNA is TGCAGCGTTGAATGGGGGTACGCAGGGGGCGGCTACACCTTC.

V gene TRBV19 combines with J gene TRBJ2-7; TRBD1 agrees at 9 bases. The CDR3 runs 14 residues. Germline V gives CDR1 LNHDA, CDR2 SQIVND (reference sequence). With V trimmed by 4 bases and J by 7 bases, 8 bases remained unmatched. CDR3 DNA: TGTGCCAGTAGTACCGGGACAGGGACCCTGGAGCAGTACTTC. Its protein product is CASSTGTGTLEQYF.

In this sample, this clone turned up once. The chain joins TRBV18 to TRBJ1-4; no definite D call. This CDR3 comprises 14 residues. Trimming cost V 2 bases and J 4 bases, with 8 bases left between them. Germline-derived CDR1 and CDR2 are KGHSH and LQKENI. In DNA, the CDR3 is TGTGCCAGCTCACCAGGTGGAGGTAATGAAAAACTGTTTTTT. It yields the protein CASSPGGGNEKLFF.

For the CDR3, the DNA is TGTGCCAGCACCCAGGCGGACATTAAGAGTTCACCCCTCCACTTT. This encodes CASTQADIKSSPLHF. The V and J genes are TRBV5-5 and TRBJ1-6; D is perhaps TRBD1 (5 bases). The germline gives CDR1 SGHKS, CDR2 YYEKEE (reference sequence). Trimming stripped 6 bases from V and 9 bases from J, with 19 bases between. This CDR3 has 15 residues.

The chain carries TRBV5-1 and TRBJ1-1; D gene ambiguous. The germline V gene encodes CDR1 SGHRS and CDR2 YFSETQ. This CDR3 is 13 amino acids long. Between the trimmed V and J ends, which lost 2 bases and 1 base, there was a span of 6 bases. CDR3 protein: CASSFYPNTEAFF. The CDR3 DNA is TGCGCCAGCAGCTTTTATCCGAACACTGAAGCTTTCTTT. The entire variable domain, with the rest obtained from reference TRBV5-1 and TRBJ1-1, is as follows: KAGVTQTPRYLIKTRGQQVTLSCSPISGHRSVSWYQQTPGQGLQFLFEYFSETQRNKGNFPGRFSGRQFSNSRSEMNVSTLELGDSALYLCASSFYPNTEAFFGQGTRLTVV.

The V and J genes are TRBV2 and TRBJ2-3, with 9 bases lining up with TRBD2. Germline V gives CDR1 SNHLY, CDR2 FYNNEI. The V and J ends lost 8 bases and 4 bases, in that order; junction bases with no gene match: 13. This CDR3 is built from 16 residues. The CDR3 coding sequence is TGTGCCAGCTTTGGCGGGGGGGCTGGCCGGGCAGATACGCAGTATTTT. Residues: CASFGGGAGRADTQYF.

The V and J genes are TRBV7-9 and TRBJ2-2; D is possibly TRBD2 (6 bases). The CDR3 spans 16 residues. V was trimmed by 6 bases and J by 0 bases, leaving 14 bases between them. The germline gives CDR1 SEHNR, CDR2 FQNEAQ (reference sequence). The chain's CDR3 is CASRYPSASNTGELFF. Written as DNA, the CDR3 is TGTGCCAGCAGGTACCCTAGCGCATCGAACACCGGGGAGCTGTTTTTT.

V and J are TRBV5-1 and TRBJ2-2; the D gene is possibly TRBD2 (6 bases). Trimming took off 4 bases at V and 4 bases at J, with 20 bases between the two ends. There are 17 residues in the CDR3. Germline V CDR1 and CDR2: SGHRS, YFSETQ. For the CDR3, the DNA is TGCGCCAGCAGCCTGGGGTCGAGGGCGGGGTCCACCGGGGAGCTGTTTTTT. Amino acid sequence: CASSLGSRAGSTGELFF.

This chain connects TRBV30 to TRBJ2-5; TRBD2 aligns across 8 bases. Trimming removed 5 bases from V and 5 bases from J; junction bases left unmatched: 13. The CDR3 runs to 15 residues. Per germline, CDR1 GTSNPN and CDR2 SVGIG (reference sequence). The CDR3 sequence: CAWRPRRGARETQYF. Here the CDR3 DNA reads TGTGCCTGGCGCCCGAGGCGGGGGGCTAGGGAGACCCAGTACTTC. Full variable domain (rest looked up from reference TRBV30 and TRBJ2-5): SQTIHQWPATLVQPVGSPLSLECTVEGTSNPNLYWYRQAAGRGLQLLFYSVGIGQISSEVPQNLSASRPQDRQFILSSKKLLLSDSGFYLCAWRPRRGARETQYFGPGTRLLVL.

The chain uses TRBV4-3 and TRBJ2-4; D remains ambiguous. V gave up 2 bases and J gave up 9 bases, with 8 bases separating them. The CDR3 spans 12 residues. Germline CDR1 LGHNA, CDR2 YSLEER. Here the CDR3 DNA reads TGCGCCAGCAGCCAATCGTCCGGCATTCAGTACTTC. Protein product: CASSQSSGIQYF.

CDR3 DNA sequence: TGCGCCAGCAGCTGGGGGGACAGTTCCGAAAAACTGTTTTTT. It encodes CASSWGDSSEKLFF. The rearrangement joins TRBV5-1 to TRBJ1-4; 7 bases map to TRBD1. CDR1 is SGHRS, CDR2 YFSETQ, per germline. This CDR3 is 14 amino acids long. V was pared by 3 bases and J by 8 bases, with 7 bases of the junction left unmatched.

Note on this clone: Within the sample, other DNA sequences also encode this same CDR3. V usage is TRBV18 and J usage is TRBJ1-2; 8 bases are shared with TRBD1. Germline V gives CDR1 KGHSH, CDR2 LQKENI. V gave up 3 bases and J gave up 6 bases; unmatched junction bases: 3. The CDR3 is made up of 13 amino acids. DNA for the CDR3: TGTGCCAGCTCACCCGGACAGGGAGATGGCTACACCTTC. It encodes CASSPGQGDGYTF.

The chain recombines TRBV2 with TRBJ2-1; TRBD2 matches at 8 bases. V lost 3 bases, J lost 8 bases, and 12 bases stayed unmatched. Per germline, CDR1 SNHLY and CDR2 FYNNEI. The CDR3 is made up of 16 amino acids. As DNA, the CDR3 is TGTGCCAGCAGTGATGGAGCGGTAGCGGGATTCGATGAGCAGTTCTTC. This translates into CASSDGAVAGFDEQFF.

The rearrangement joins TRBV5-6 to TRBJ2-5, with 8 bases matching TRBD2. After removal of 1 base from V and 5 bases from J, the junction contained 7 bases not matched to a gene. The germline V gene has CDR1 SGHDT and CDR2 YYEEEE. This CDR3 region has 15 residues. CDR3 sequence (DNA): TGTGCCAGCAGCTTGCCAGCGGGAGCGACGGAGACCCAGTACTTC. This encodes CASSLPAGATETQYF.

The rearrangement uses TRBV10-3 and TRBJ1-2; 7 bases line up with TRBD1. The CDR3 has 16 residues. Germline loops: CDR1 ENHRY, CDR2 SYGVKD. The trim removed 0 bases at V and 5 bases at J, leaving 9 bases unmatched. The CDR3 DNA sequence: TGTGCCATCAGTGAGTCATCGAGAGGGGGCGATTATGGCTACACCTTC. Translation: CAISESSRGGDYGYTF.

The rearrangement uses TRBV30 and TRBJ1-1, with D unclear. V was clipped by 0 bases and J by 7 bases, with 9 bases between them. This CDR3 comprises 12 residues. CDR1 is GTSNPN, CDR2 SVGIG, per germline (reference sequence). The CDR3 DNA follows: TGTGCCTGGAGTGTACGAGGGCTTGAAGCTTTCTTT. Its translation: CAWSVRGLEAFF.

The chain is built from TRBV27 and TRBJ2-7, with 7 positions matching TRBD1. Germline CDR1 and CDR2: MNHEY and SMNVEV (reference sequence). The trim removed 6 bases at V and 5 bases at J, leaving 10 bases unmatched. The CDR3 runs to 14 residues. CDR3 nucleotides: TGTGCCAGCAGCCAAAGAGGGGGCAGCGACGAGCAGTACTTC. Its protein product is CASSQRGGSDEQYF.

The chain carries TRBV27 and TRBJ1-2; weak D call: TRBD1 (5 bases). The germline gives CDR1 MNHEY, CDR2 SMNVEV (reference sequence). Trimming cost V 2 bases and J 10 bases, with 11 bases left between them. The CDR3 is made up of 12 amino acids. The CDR3 DNA follows: TGTGCCAGCAGTTTAAAGGGAGGGGCCTACACCTTC. As protein: CASSLKGGAYTF.

The rearrangement links TRBV19 to TRBJ2-1; maybe TRBD1 (6 bases). The CDR3 is made up of 17 amino acids. V gave up 3 bases and J gave up 3 bases, with 18 bases separating them. Germline CDR1 and CDR2: LNHDA and SQIVND (reference sequence). The CDR3 nucleotides are TGTGCCAGTAGTATCCTTCCCAGTGGCAGGGGCTACAATGAGCAGTTCTTC. Translated, it gives CASSILPSGRGYNEQFF.

The rearrangement links TRBV7-2 to TRBJ1-1, with 10 positions matching TRBD1. The ends lost 6 bases at V and 6 bases at J; junction bases unmatched: 7. The CDR3 loop spans 14 amino acids. CDR1 is SGHTA, CDR2 FQGNSA, per germline. CDR3 bases: TGTGCCAGCAGACCCACCGGGACAGGGGCTGAAGCTTTCTTT. Protein product: CASRPTGTGAEAFF.

The rearrangement joins TRBV9 to TRBJ1-1; perhaps TRBD1 as D (6 bases). The CDR3 length is 14 residues. CDR1 and CDR2 from the germline V gene are SGDLS and YYNGEE. V was pared by 0 bases and J by 1 base, with 7 bases between. CDR3 DNA sequence: TGTGCCAGCAGCGTAGGGGGGCGGAACACTGAAGCTTTCTTT. Amino acids: CASSVGGRNTEAFF.

This clone appeared once. The chain employs TRBV15 and TRBJ1-2; no clear D. The CDR3 length is 15 residues. The V gene lost 0 bases and the J gene lost 7 bases, with 15 bases spanning the gap. The germline V gene has CDR1 LNHNV and CDR2 YYDKDF (reference sequence). This chain's CDR3 is CATSRDFAAGSGYTF. The CDR3 DNA sequence: TGTGCCACCAGCAGAGACTTTGCGGCCGGGAGTGGCTACACCTTC. The full variable domain, with the rest looked up from reference TRBV15 and TRBJ1-2, is DAMVIQNPRYQVTQFGKPVTLSCSQTLNHNVMYWYQQKSSQAPKLLFHYYDKDFNNEADTPDNFQSRRPNTSFCFLDIRSPGLGDTAMYLCATSRDFAAGSGYTFGSGTRLTVV.

V usage is TRBV9 and J usage is TRBJ1-2, with TRBD1 matching over 7 bases. The CDR3 has 15 residues. Trimming removed 3 bases from V and 8 bases from J; junction bases left unmatched: 13. Germline V gives CDR1 SGDLS, CDR2 YYNGEE. The CDR3 here is CASSAWDRRERGYTF. CDR3 coding DNA: TGTGCCAGCAGCGCCTGGGACAGACGGGAACGCGGCTACACCTTC.